Below, 6 T cell receptor beta chains from the same sample are listed, as sequenced in a study of T-cell memory formation after mild COVID-19. TCRdb reprocessed the 5' RACE reads with MiXCR, giving one entry per CDR3 protein. The table includes 80,000 to 130,000 distinct CDR3 sequences, around 10% detected once. Sequenced input: PBMCs or a T cell subset sorted from them (not recorded which). These receptors were collected from a man younger than 30 who had mild COVID-19 (a few samples of this study predate the infection). Cell type and time point are not known.

The chain employs TRBV10-2 and TRBJ2-3; D is possibly TRBD2 (7 bases). The germline CDR1 and CDR2 sequences are WSHSY and SAAADI. The CDR3 loop spans 15 amino acids. V was cut by 8 bases and J by 2 bases, with 17 bases left in between. Written as DNA, the CDR3 is TGCGCCAGCCGGGGGGCCACTTGGGTCACAGATACGCAGTATTTT. Protein: CASRGATWVTDTQYF.

The table lists this clonotype with a few counts. The CDR3 DNA follows: TGCGCCAGCAGCCAACGTTGGGGACAGGGAGCGGCTGAAGCTTTCTTT. Amino acid sequence: CASSQRWGQGAAEAFF. The chain combines TRBV4-1 with TRBJ1-1, with 9 positions matching TRBD1. The junction had 10 bases not matched to a gene; V was cut back by 2 bases and J by 6 bases. The CDR3 runs 16 residues. Germline V CDR1 and CDR2: MGHRA, YSYEKL.

The genes are TRBV6-2 or TRBV6-3 and TRBJ2-2, with TRBD1 matching over 11 bases. CDR3 length: 14 residues. Germline V CDR1 and CDR2: MNHEY, SVGEGT. J gave up 5 bases and V 6 bases, and 2 bases lay outside the gene matches. As DNA, the CDR3 is TGTGCCAGCAGGGACAGGGGGCGTACCGGGGAGCTGTTTTTT. This encodes CASRDRGRTGELFF.

This clonotype was observed a few times. This chain connects TRBV18 to TRBJ1-1; 8 nucleotides align to TRBD1. Germline CDR1 reads KGHSH; CDR2 reads LQKENI. The length of the CDR3 is 15 residues. With V trimmed by 4 bases and J by 4 bases, 8 bases remained unmatched. CDR3 bases: TGTGCCAGCTCACTGGCAGGGGGCAGGAGCACTGAAGCTTTCTTT. Protein sequence: CASSLAGGRSTEAFF.

This clonotype was observed a few times. The J gene is TRBJ2-3, the V gene TRBV20-1; D possibly uses TRBD1 or TRBD2 (5 bases each). Germline loops: CDR1 DFQATT, CDR2 SNEGSKA (reference sequence). The CDR3 runs 10 residues. V shed 5 bases and J shed 7 bases, with 7 bases lying between them. CDR3 loop: CSAEGHTQYF. The CDR3 nucleotides read TGCAGTGCTGAGGGACATACGCAGTATTTT.

The chain joins TRBV5-6 to TRBJ2-2; 12 nucleotides agree with TRBD1. The length of the CDR3 is 17 residues. With V trimmed by 3 bases and J by 6 bases, 9 bases remained unmatched. Germline assignment: CDR1 SGHDT and CDR2 YYEEEE. The CDR3 DNA follows: TGTGCCAGCAGCTCCGACGGGACAGGGGGCTTCTCCGGGGAGCTGTTTTTT. Encoded protein: CASSSDGTGGFSGELFF.